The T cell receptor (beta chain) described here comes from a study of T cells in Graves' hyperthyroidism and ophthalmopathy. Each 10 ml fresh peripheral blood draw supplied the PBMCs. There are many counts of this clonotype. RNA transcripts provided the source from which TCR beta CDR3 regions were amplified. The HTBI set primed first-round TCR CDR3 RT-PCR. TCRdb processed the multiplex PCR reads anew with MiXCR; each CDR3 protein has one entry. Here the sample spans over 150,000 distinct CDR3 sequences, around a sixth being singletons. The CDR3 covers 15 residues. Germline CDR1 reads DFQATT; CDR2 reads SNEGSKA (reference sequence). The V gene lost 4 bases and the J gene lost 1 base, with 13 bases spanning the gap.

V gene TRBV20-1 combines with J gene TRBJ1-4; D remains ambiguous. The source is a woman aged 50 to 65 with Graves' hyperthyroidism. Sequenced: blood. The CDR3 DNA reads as TGCAGTGCTAAAATAGGATACCTAACTAATGAAAAACTGTTTTTT. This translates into CSAKIGYLTNEKLFF.